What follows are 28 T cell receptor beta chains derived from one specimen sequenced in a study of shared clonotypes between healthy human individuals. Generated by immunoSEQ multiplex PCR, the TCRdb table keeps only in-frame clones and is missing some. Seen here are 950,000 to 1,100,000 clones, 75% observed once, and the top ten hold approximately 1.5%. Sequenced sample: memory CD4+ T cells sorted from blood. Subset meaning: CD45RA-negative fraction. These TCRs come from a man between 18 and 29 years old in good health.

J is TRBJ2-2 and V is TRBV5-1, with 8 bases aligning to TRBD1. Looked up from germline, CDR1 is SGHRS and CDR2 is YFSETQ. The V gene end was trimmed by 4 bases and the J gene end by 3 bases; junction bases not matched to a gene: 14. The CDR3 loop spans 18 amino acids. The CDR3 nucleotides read TGCGCCAGCAGCAGGACTCGACAGGGGTCAATAGACACCGGGGAGCTGTTTTTT. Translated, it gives CASSRTRQGSIDTGELFF.

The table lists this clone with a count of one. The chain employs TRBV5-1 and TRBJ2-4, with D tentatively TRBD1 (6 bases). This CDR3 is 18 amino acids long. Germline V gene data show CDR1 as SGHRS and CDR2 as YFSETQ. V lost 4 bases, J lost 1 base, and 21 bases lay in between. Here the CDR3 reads CASSRTGTGFGAKNIQYF. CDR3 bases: TGCGCCAGCAGCCGGACTGGCACAGGGTTTGGGGCCAAAAACATTCAGTACTTC.

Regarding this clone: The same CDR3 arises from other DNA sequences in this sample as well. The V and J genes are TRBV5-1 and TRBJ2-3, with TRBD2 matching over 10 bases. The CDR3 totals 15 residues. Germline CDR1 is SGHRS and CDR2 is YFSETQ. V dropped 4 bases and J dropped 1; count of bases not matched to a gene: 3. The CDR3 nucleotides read TGCGCCAGCAGCCTAACTAGCGGGGGCACAGATACGCAGTATTTT. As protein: CASSLTSGGTDTQYF.

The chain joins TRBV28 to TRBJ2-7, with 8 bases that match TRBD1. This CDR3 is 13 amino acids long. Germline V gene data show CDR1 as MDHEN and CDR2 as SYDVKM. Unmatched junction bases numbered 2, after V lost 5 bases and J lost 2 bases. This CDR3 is CASSRQGTYEQYF. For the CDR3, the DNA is TGTGCCAGCAGTCGACAGGGGACCTACGAGCAGTACTTC. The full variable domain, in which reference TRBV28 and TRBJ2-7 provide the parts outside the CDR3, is DVKVTQSSRYLVKRTGEKVFLECVQDMDHENMFWYRQDPGLGLRLIYFSYDVKMKEKGDIPEGYSVSREKKERFSLILESASTNQTSMYLCASSRQGTYEQYFGPGTRLTVT.

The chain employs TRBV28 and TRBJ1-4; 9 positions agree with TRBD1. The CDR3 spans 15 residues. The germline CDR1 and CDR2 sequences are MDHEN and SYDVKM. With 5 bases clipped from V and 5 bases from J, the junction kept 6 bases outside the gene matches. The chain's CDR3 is CASSPPGTGNEKLFF. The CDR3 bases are TGTGCCAGCAGTCCCCCCGGGACAGGGAATGAAAAACTGTTTTTT. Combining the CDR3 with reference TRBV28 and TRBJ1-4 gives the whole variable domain DVKVTQSSRYLVKRTGEKVFLECVQDMDHENMFWYRQDPGLGLRLIYFSYDVKMKEKGDIPEGYSVSREKKERFSLILESASTNQTSMYLCASSPPGTGNEKLFFGSGTQLSVL.

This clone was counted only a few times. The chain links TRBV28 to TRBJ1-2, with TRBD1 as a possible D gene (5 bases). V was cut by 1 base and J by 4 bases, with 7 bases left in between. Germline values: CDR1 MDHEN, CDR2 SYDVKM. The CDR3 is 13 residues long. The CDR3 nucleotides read TGTGCCAGCAGTTTATTGGGGACCTATGGCTACACCTTC. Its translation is CASSLLGTYGYTF.

DNA for the CDR3: TGTGCCAGCAGTGAATATCACACAGATACGCAGTATTTT. The encoded protein is CASSEYHTDTQYF. This sequence joins TRBV25-1 and TRBJ2-3; D is undetermined. The CDR3 consists of 13 residues. Germline values: CDR1 MGHDK, CDR2 SYGVNS. V was trimmed by 0 bases and J by 2 bases, leaving 3 bases between them. The full variable domain, with the rest looked up from reference TRBV25-1 and TRBJ2-3, is EADIYQTPRYLVIGTGKKITLECSQTMGHDKMYWYQQDPGMELHLIHYSYGVNSTEKGDLSSESTVSRIRTEHFPLTLESARPSHTSQYLCASSEYHTDTQYFGPGTRLTVL.

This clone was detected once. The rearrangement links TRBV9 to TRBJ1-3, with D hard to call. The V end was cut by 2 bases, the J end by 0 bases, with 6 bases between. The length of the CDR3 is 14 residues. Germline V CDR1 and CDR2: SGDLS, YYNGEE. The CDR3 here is CASSVWDSGNTIYF. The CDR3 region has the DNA TGTGCCAGCAGCGTCTGGGACTCTGGAAACACCATATATTTT.

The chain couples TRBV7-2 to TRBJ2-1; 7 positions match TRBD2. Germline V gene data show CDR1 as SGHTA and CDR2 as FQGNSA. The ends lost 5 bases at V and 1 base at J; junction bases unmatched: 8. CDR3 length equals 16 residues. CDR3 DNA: TGTGCCAGCAGCGGTCGGGGGGACGGGTCCTACAATGAGCAGTTCTTC. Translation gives CASSGRGDGSYNEQFF.

The DNA for the CDR3 is TGTGCCTGGAGTCTGGGACAGGGACAGCAGCCCCAGCATTTT. Protein product: CAWSLGQGQQPQHF. V is TRBV30 and J is TRBJ1-5; 9 bases line up with TRBD1. V lost 2 bases to trimming and J lost 7 bases; unmatched junction nucleotides: 6. Germline lookup yields CDR1 GTSNPN and CDR2 SVGIG (reference sequence). The CDR3 totals 14 residues.

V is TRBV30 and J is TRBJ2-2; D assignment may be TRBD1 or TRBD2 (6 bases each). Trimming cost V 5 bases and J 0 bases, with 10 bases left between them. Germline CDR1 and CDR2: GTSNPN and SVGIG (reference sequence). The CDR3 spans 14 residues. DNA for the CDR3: TGTGCCTGGGATAGGGGGGCGAACACCGGGGAGCTGTTTTTT. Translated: CAWDRGANTGELFF.

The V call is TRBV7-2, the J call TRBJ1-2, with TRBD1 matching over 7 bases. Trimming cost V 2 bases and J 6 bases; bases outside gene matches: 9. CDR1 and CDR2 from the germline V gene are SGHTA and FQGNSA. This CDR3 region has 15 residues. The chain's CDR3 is CASSLNFQGVNGYTF. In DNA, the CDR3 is TGTGCCAGCAGCTTAAATTTCCAGGGGGTTAATGGCTACACCTTC.

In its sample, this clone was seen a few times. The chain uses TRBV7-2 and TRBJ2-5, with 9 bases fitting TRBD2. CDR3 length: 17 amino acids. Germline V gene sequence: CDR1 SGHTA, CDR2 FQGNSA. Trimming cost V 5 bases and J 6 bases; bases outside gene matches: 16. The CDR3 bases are TGTGCCAGCAGCCCCGGCACTCAGGCTAGCGGGAAAAAGACCCAGTACTTC. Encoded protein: CASSPGTQASGKKTQYF.

DNA for the CDR3: TGTGCCAGCAGCTTAGGCCAGGACCACCACGAGCAGTACTTC. Translated, it gives CASSLGQDHHEQYF. The V gene is TRBV11-3, the J gene TRBJ2-7; D is uncertain. Germline loops: CDR1 SGHNT, CDR2 YENEEA. The CDR3 has 14 residues. Trimming took 1 base from V and 5 from J, leaving 12 bases between them. The full variable domain, its missing parts supplied by reference TRBV11-3 and TRBJ2-7, is EAGVVQSPRYKIIEKKQPVAFWCNPISGHNTLYWYLQNLGQGPELLIRYENEEAVDDSQLPKDRFSAERLKGVDSTLKIQPAELGDSAVYLCASSLGQDHHEQYFGPGTRLTVT.

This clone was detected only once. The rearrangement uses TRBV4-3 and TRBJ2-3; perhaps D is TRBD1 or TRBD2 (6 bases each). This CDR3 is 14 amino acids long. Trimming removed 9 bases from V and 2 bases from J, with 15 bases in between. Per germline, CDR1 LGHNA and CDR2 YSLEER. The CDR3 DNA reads TGCGCCAGTGGCAAGGGGGGACCCACAGATACGCAGTATTTT. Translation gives CASGKGGPTDTQYF.

CDR3 in DNA: TGTGCCAGCAGCTTTGGCGGGAGGGCCCTCGAGCAGTACTTC. Protein sequence: CASSFGGRALEQYF. This sequence joins TRBV7-2 and TRBJ2-7, with 9 bases lining up with TRBD2. This CDR3 is 14 amino acids long. V shed 3 bases, J shed 6 bases, and the junction held 6 bases outside the gene matches. Germline V gene lookup returns CDR1 SGHTA and CDR2 FQGNSA.

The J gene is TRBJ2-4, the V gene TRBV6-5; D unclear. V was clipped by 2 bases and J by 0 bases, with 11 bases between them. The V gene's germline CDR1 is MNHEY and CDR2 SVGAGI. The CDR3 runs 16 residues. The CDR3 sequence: CASSYNYGIAKNIQYF. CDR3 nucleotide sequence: TGTGCCAGCAGTTACAACTACGGAATAGCCAAAAACATTCAGTACTTC.

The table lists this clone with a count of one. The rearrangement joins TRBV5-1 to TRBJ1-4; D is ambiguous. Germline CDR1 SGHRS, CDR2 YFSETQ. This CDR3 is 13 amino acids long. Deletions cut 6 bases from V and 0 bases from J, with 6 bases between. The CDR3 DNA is TGCGCCAGCAAAAGGGCAACTAATGAAAAACTGTTTTTT. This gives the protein CASKRATNEKLFF.

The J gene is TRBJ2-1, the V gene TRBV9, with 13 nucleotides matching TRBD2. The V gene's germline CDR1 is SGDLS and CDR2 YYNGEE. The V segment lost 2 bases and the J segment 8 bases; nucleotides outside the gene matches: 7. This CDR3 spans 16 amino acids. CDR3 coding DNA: TGTGCCAGCAGCGTGACGACTAGCGGGAGGATCGATGAGCAGTTCTTC. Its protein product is CASSVTTSGRIDEQFF.

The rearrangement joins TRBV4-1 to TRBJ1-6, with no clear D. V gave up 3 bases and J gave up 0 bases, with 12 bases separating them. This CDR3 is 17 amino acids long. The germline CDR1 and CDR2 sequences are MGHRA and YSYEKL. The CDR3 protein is CASSQETGSSYNSPLHF. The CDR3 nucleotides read TGCGCCAGCAGCCAGGAGACGGGCAGCTCCTATAATTCACCCCTCCACTTT.

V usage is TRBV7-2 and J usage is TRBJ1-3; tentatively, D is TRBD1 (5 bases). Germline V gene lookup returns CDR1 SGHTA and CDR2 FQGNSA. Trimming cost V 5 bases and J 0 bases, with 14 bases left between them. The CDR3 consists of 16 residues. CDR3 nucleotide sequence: TGTGCCAGCAGCACCCCCGGGACGGTCTCTGGAAACACCATATATTTT. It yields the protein CASSTPGTVSGNTIYF.

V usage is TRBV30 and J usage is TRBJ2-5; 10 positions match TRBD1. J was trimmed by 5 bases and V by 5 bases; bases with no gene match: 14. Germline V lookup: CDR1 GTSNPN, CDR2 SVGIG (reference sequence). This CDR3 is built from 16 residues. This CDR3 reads CAWRQGTGVLIETQYF. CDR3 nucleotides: TGTGCCTGGCGACAAGGGACAGGGGTTTTGATTGAGACCCAGTACTTC.

CDR3 bases: TGTGCCAGCAGTTACTTTGAGGGCCAGGGAAATCAGCCCCAGCATTTT. Its translation is CASSYFEGQGNQPQHF. V usage is TRBV6-6 and J usage is TRBJ1-5; D is perhaps TRBD1 (5 bases). With 1 base removed from V and 4 bases from J, the gap between germline ends came to 14 bases. Germline V gives CDR1 MNHNY, CDR2 SVGAGI (reference sequence). CDR3 size: 16 residues.

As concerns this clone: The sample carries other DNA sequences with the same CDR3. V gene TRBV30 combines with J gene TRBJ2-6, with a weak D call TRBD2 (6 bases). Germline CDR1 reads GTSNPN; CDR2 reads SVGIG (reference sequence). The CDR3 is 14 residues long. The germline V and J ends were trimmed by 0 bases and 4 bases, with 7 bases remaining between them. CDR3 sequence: CAWSVGGGANVLTF. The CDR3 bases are TGTGCCTGGAGTGTAGGAGGGGGGGCCAACGTCCTGACTTTC.

The CDR3 loop reads CASSPSRVETQYF. In DNA form, the CDR3 reads TGTGCCAGCAGTCCATCCCGGGTAGAGACCCAGTACTTC. V and J are TRBV2 and TRBJ2-5; D not resolved. V lost 5 bases and J lost 4, with 11 bases in between. Germline CDR1 is SNHLY and CDR2 is FYNNEI. The CDR3 loop spans 13 amino acids.

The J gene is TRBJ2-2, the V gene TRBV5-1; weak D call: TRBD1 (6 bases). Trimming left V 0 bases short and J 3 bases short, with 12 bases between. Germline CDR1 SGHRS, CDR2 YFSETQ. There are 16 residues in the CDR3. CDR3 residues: CASSLGGGSYTGELFF. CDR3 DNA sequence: TGCGCCAGCAGCTTGGGTGGGGGCTCGTACACCGGGGAGCTGTTTTTT. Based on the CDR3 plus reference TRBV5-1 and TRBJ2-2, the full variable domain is KAGVTQTPRYLIKTRGQQVTLSCSPISGHRSVSWYQQTPGQGLQFLFEYFSETQRNKGNFPGRFSGRQFSNSRSEMNVSTLELGDSALYLCASSLGGGSYTGELFFGEGSRLTVL.

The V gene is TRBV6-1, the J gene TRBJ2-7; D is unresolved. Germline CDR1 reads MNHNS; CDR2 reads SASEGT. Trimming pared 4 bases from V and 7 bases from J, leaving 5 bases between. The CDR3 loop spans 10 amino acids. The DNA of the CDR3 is TGTGCCAGCAGTGCAGTTGAGCAGTACTTC. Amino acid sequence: CASSAVEQYF.

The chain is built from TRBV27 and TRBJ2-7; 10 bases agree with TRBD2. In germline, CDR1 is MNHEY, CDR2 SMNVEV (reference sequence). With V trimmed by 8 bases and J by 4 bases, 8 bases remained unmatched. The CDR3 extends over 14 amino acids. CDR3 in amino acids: CASGWASGGYEQYF. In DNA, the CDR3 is TGTGCCAGCGGGTGGGCTAGCGGGGGTTACGAGCAGTACTTC.